The T cell receptor beta chain under discussion was sequenced for a study of identical twins. The study, taken as a whole, reports: Conclusions were drawn cross-sectionally by statistical analysis, without following the same donors. Cord blood beta clonotypes that were abundant carried fewer insertions, and memory repertoires showed no such trend.

Only healthy Caucasians were included as donors. Unique molecular identifiers were present on cDNA, and template switching added a universal primer site. TCRdb re-called the 5' RACE reads through MiXCR, storing one row per CDR3 protein. The table lists 400,000 to 500,000 distinct CDR3 sequences, approximately 17% of them singletons, with roughly an eighth in the top ten. V was clipped by 6 bases and J by 7 bases; unmatched bases: 10. CDR3 length: 15 amino acids. Per germline, CDR1 ENHRY and CDR2 SYGVKD. This clonotype has only a few counts. What it recognizes is unknown. This clonotype originated in a man aged 50 to 59 in good health. The chain has TRBV10-3 and TRBJ2-1; TRBD1 agrees at 9 bases. The sequenced sample consisted of naive T cells sorted from blood. Here the CDR3 reads CAIRLTGGSGNEQFF. The CDR3 nucleotides are TGTGCCATCAGGTTGACAGGGGGTTCGGGAAATGAGCAGTTCTTC.